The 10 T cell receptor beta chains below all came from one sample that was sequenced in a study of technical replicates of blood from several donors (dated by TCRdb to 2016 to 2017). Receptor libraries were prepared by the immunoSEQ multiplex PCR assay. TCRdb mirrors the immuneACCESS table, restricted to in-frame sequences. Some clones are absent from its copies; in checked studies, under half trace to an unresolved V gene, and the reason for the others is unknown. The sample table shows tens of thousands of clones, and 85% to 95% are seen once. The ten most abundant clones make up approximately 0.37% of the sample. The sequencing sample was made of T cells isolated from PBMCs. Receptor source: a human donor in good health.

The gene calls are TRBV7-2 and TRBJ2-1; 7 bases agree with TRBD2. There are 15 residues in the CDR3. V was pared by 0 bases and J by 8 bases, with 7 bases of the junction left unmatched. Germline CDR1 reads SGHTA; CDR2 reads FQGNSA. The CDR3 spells CASSLAGGLTDEQFF. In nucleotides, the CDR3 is TGTGCCAGCAGCTTAGCGGGAGGGCTAACAGATGAGCAGTTCTTC. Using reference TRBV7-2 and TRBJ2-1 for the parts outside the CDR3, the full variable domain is GAGVSQSPSNKVTEKGKDVELRCDPISGHTALYWYRQSLGQGLEFLIYFQGNSAPDKSGLPSDRFSAERTGGSVSTLTIQRTQQEDSAVYLCASSLAGGLTDEQFFGPGTRLTVL.

The CDR3 is CASSQERGRGNTIYF. The CDR3 DNA reads TGCGCCAGCAGCCAAGAGAGGGGGCGAGGAAACACCATATATTTT. The rearrangement links TRBV4-1 to TRBJ1-3; 7 nucleotides match TRBD1. Germline V CDR1 and CDR2: MGHRA, YSYEKL. V shed 0 bases and J 4 bases; nucleotides not matched to a gene: 3. The CDR3 runs to 15 residues.

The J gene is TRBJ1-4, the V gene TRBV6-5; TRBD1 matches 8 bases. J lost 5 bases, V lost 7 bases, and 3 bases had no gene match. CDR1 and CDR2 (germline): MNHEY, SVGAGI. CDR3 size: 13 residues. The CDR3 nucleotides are TGTGCCAGCACCGGGGACAGGAATGAAAAACTGTTTTTT. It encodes CASTGDRNEKLFF.

The CDR3 sequence: CASSDREDRVNTEAFF. DNA for the CDR3: TGTGCCAGCAGCGACAGAGAGGACAGGGTAAACACTGAAGCTTTCTTT. The chain couples TRBV9 to TRBJ1-1, with 8 bases lining up with TRBD1. CDR1 and CDR2 (germline): SGDLS, YYNGEE. V lost 3 bases and J lost 2; bases outside the gene matches: 9. The CDR3 is 16 residues long. The full variable domain, in which reference TRBV9 and TRBJ1-1 provide the parts outside the CDR3, is DSGVTQTPKHLITATGQRVTLRCSPRSGDLSVYWYQQSLDQGLQFLIQYYNGEERAKGNILERFSAQQFPDLHSELNLSSLELGDSALYFCASSDREDRVNTEAFFGQGTRLTVV.

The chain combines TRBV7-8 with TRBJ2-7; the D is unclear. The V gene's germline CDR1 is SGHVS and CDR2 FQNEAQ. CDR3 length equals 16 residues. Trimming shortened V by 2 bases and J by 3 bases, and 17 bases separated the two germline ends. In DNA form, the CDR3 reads TGTGCCAGCAGCTTAACTTACTCCTCGGTTAACTACGAGCAGTACTTC. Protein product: CASSLTYSSVNYEQYF.

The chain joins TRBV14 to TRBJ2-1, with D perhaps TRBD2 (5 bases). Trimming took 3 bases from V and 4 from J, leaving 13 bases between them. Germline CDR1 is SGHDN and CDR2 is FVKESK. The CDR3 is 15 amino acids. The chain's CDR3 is CASSHPAGIYNEQFF. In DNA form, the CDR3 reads TGTGCCAGCAGCCACCCTGCGGGTATATACAATGAGCAGTTCTTC.

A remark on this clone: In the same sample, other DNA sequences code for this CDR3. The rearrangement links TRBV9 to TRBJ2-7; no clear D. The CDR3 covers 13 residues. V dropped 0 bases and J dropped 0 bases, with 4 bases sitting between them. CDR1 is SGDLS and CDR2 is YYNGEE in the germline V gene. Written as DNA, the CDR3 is TGTGCCAGCAGCGTAGGGAGCTCCTACGAGCAGTACTTC. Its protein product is CASSVGSSYEQYF. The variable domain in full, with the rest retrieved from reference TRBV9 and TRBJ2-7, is DSGVTQTPKHLITATGQRVTLRCSPRSGDLSVYWYQQSLDQGLQFLIQYYNGEERAKGNILERFSAQQFPDLHSELNLSSLELGDSALYFCASSVGSSYEQYFGPGTRLTVT.

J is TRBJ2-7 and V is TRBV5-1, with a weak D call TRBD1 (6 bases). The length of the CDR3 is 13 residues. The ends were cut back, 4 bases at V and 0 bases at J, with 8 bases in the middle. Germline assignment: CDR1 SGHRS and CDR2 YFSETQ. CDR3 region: CASSTGSSYEQYF. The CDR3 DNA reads TGCGCCAGCAGCACAGGGAGCTCCTACGAGCAGTACTTC.

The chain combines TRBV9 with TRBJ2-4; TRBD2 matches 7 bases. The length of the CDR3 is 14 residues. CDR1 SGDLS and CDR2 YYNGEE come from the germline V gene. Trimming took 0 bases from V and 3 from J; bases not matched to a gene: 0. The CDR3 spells CASSVAGGKNIQYF. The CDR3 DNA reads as TGTGCCAGCAGCGTAGCGGGAGGCAAAAACATTCAGTACTTC.

CDR3 residues: CASSRTGVGFLSDTQYF. The CDR3 bases are TGTGCCAGCAGCCGTACGGGAGTGGGTTTCCTTTCGGATACGCAGTATTTT. The rearrangement uses TRBV7-3 and TRBJ2-3; D perhaps matches TRBD2 (6 bases). Trimming pared 5 bases from V and 6 bases from J, leaving 24 bases between. The CDR3 is made up of 17 amino acids. Germline CDR1 reads SGHTA; CDR2 reads FQGTGA.